Following are 22 T cell receptor beta chains from one sample sequenced in a study of blood T cell repertoires in COVID-19. Clones were sequenced by immunoSEQ multiplex PCR, and TCRdb holds only the in-frame ones, with some missing. This repertoire shows approximately 450,000 clones, roughly nine tenths found once; its top ten account for 0.9% to 1.2%. The sequenced material came from PBMCs or T cells enriched from blood (not recorded which). The receptors stem from a man in his thirties or forties who had recovered from COVID-19.

The chain employs TRBV2 and TRBJ2-7; no clear D. CDR1 and CDR2 from the germline V gene are SNHLY and FYNNEI. This CDR3 has 11 amino acids. The germline V and J ends were trimmed by 8 bases and 3 bases, with 8 bases remaining between them. The CDR3: CASSKIYEQYF. The CDR3 DNA reads TGTGCCAGCTCTAAAATCTACGAGCAGTACTTC.

This chain links TRBV2 with TRBJ1-1; 8 nucleotides line up with TRBD1. Germline CDR1 SNHLY, CDR2 FYNNEI. This CDR3 is built from 13 residues. J gave up 6 bases and V 6 bases, and 6 bases lay outside the gene matches. CDR3 region: CASSPGGVAEAFF. The CDR3 DNA reads as TGTGCCAGCAGCCCAGGGGGCGTCGCTGAAGCTTTCTTT.

This clone showed up just once. The rearrangement joins TRBV7-8 to TRBJ1-3, with 9 bases fitting TRBD1. The ends lost 4 bases at V and 8 bases at J; junction bases unmatched: 6. There are 14 residues in the CDR3. In germline, CDR1 is SGHVS, CDR2 FQNEAQ. CDR3 coding DNA: TGTGCCAGCAGCTCAAAACAGGGGGCAGACACCATATATTTT. Translation: CASSSKQGADTIYF.

The CDR3 DNA sequence: TGTGCCAGCAGCCAAGATGGCCCGGGGAGGGAGCAGCCCCAGCATTTT. Protein: CASSQDGPGREQPQHF. The chain couples TRBV3-1 (or the pseudogene TRBV3-2) to TRBJ1-5; no clear D. Germline CDR1 and CDR2: LGHDT and YNNKEL (reference sequence). The CDR3 length is 16 residues. The germline V and J ends were trimmed by 0 bases and 7 bases, with 16 bases remaining between them.

The chain uses TRBV9 and TRBJ2-1, with 7 bases fitting TRBD2. V shed 3 bases and J 3 bases; nucleotides not matched to a gene: 6. CDR3 length equals 15 residues. CDR1 is SGDLS, CDR2 YYNGEE, per germline. Written as DNA, the CDR3 is TGTGCCAGCAGCGCCAGCGGGAACCGCTACAATGAGCAGTTCTTC. Translating gives CASSASGNRYNEQFF. The full variable domain, with the rest looked up from reference TRBV9 and TRBJ2-1, is DSGVTQTPKHLITATGQRVTLRCSPRSGDLSVYWYQQSLDQGLQFLIQYYNGEERAKGNILERFSAQQFPDLHSELNLSSLELGDSALYFCASSASGNRYNEQFFGPGTRLTVL.

A note on this clone: Other DNA sequences within the sample encode an identical CDR3. The chain couples TRBV29-1 to TRBJ1-1; 9 bases map to TRBD1. CDR3 length: 12 amino acids. J lost 2 bases, V lost 6 bases, and 1 base had no gene match. CDR1 is SQVTM and CDR2 is ANQGSEA in the germline V gene. CDR3 amino acids: CSVDRGNTEAFF. CDR3 nucleotide sequence: TGCAGCGTGGACAGGGGAAACACTGAAGCTTTCTTT.

J is TRBJ1-1 and V is TRBV12-3 or TRBV12-4; D is uncertain. V lost 4 bases, J lost 6 bases, and 9 bases lay in between. CDR3 size: 12 residues. Here the CDR3 reads CASSSGNAEAFF. CDR3 sequence (DNA): TGTGCCAGCAGTTCGGGGAATGCTGAAGCTTTCTTT.

The rearrangement links TRBV12-5 to TRBJ1-1; weak D call: TRBD1 (5 bases). Trimming took off 1 base at V and 8 bases at J, with 11 bases between the two ends. The CDR3 totals 13 residues. CDR1 is LGHNT and CDR2 is FRNRAP in the germline V gene. The CDR3 DNA reads as TGTGCTAGTGGTTTGGCTGATCCAGGGGAAGCTTTCTTT. Protein: CASGLADPGEAFF.

The chain employs TRBV27 and TRBJ2-7, with D perhaps matching TRBD1 (6 bases). The CDR3 sequence is 16 residues long. V lost 4 bases, J lost 3 bases, and 19 bases lay in between. Per germline, CDR1 MNHEY and CDR2 SMNVEV (reference sequence). The CDR3 coding sequence is TGTGCCAGCAGTTCCTTGTTCGGGACACAACTCTACGAGCAGTACTTC. Protein product: CASSSLFGTQLYEQYF.

In DNA form, the CDR3 reads TGCGCCAGCAGCTTGCAGGGGGCGGGGGCTGAAGCTTTCTTT. Translated, it gives CASSLQGAGAEAFF. This sequence joins TRBV5-1 and TRBJ1-1; 8 bases agree with TRBD1. Germline CDR1 SGHRS, CDR2 YFSETQ. This CDR3 is 14 amino acids long. With V trimmed by 1 base and J by 6 bases, 5 bases remained unmatched.

This chain connects TRBV7-9 to TRBJ1-3; D gene unclear. The CDR3 sequence is 16 residues long. The V end was cut by 7 bases, the J end by 4 bases, with 20 bases between. Germline CDR1 reads SEHNR; CDR2 reads FQNEAQ (reference sequence). This CDR3 reads CASTRLGPHGGNTIYF. In DNA, the CDR3 is TGTGCCAGCACCCGACTAGGACCTCACGGGGGAAACACCATATATTTT.

The V gene is TRBV9, the J gene TRBJ2-3; TRBD2 agrees at 8 bases. Germline-derived CDR1 and CDR2 are SGDLS and YYNGEE. V dropped 0 bases and J dropped 4; count of bases not matched to a gene: 7. The CDR3 is 16 residues long. DNA for the CDR3: TGTGCCAGCAGCGTAGGGAGCGGGAGCTTGGCAGATACGCAGTATTTT. Translation gives CASSVGSGSLADTQYF.

The chain joins TRBV5-1 to TRBJ2-6, with D possibly being TRBD2 (5 bases). Germline CDR1 and CDR2: SGHRS and YFSETQ. The CDR3 loop spans 13 amino acids. V was cut by 4 bases and J by 4 bases, with 6 bases left in between. The CDR3 region is CASSPGGANVLTF. The CDR3 DNA follows: TGCGCCAGCAGCCCGGGGGGGGCCAACGTCCTGACTTTC. The variable domain in full, with the rest retrieved from reference TRBV5-1 and TRBJ2-6, is KAGVTQTPRYLIKTRGQQVTLSCSPISGHRSVSWYQQTPGQGLQFLFEYFSETQRNKGNFPGRFSGRQFSNSRSEMNVSTLELGDSALYLCASSPGGANVLTFGAGSRLTVL.

The chain couples TRBV29-1 to TRBJ1-2, with unresolved D. The germline gives CDR1 SQVTM, CDR2 ANQGSEA. The CDR3 runs to 13 residues. Trimming left V 3 bases short and J 0 bases short, with 8 bases between. This chain's CDR3 is CSVEPVANYGYTF. DNA for the CDR3: TGCAGCGTTGAGCCCGTAGCTAACTATGGCTACACCTTC.

The V call is TRBV5-1, the J call TRBJ2-5; 14 bases are a match to TRBD2. The CDR3 runs to 16 residues. From germline, CDR1 is SGHRS and CDR2 YFSETQ. With 4 bases clipped from V and 5 bases from J, the junction kept 7 bases outside the gene matches. CDR3 region: CASSIGTSGSLETQYF. The CDR3 DNA sequence: TGCGCCAGCAGCATAGGGACTAGCGGGAGTCTGGAGACCCAGTACTTC.

This chain uses TRBV28 with TRBJ1-6; the D is unclear. V was clipped by 6 bases and J by 9 bases, with 9 bases between them. CDR3 length: 12 amino acids. Germline CDR1 MDHEN, CDR2 SYDVKM. Here the CDR3 reads CASRSLSSPLHF. CDR3 sequence (DNA): TGTGCCAGCAGGTCCCTTTCTTCACCCCTCCACTTT.

Points on this clone: One junction end disagrees with the germline gene, perhaps due to a read error. The rearrangement links TRBV7-7 to TRBJ2-5; D not resolved. Germline V gives CDR1 SSHAT, CDR2 FNYEAQ (reference sequence). CDR3 length: 13 residues. CDR3 nucleotide sequence: TGTGCTAGCAGCCCCGGTGGAGTTGAGACCCAGTACTTC. This sequence encodes CASSPGGVETQYF.

Note on this clone: Different DNA sequences within this sample yield the same CDR3. This chain uses TRBV7-2 with TRBJ1-2; D is possibly TRBD1 (6 bases). The V end lost 5 bases, the J end lost 2 bases, and 9 bases lay between the germline ends. This CDR3 has 13 amino acids. The germline CDR1 and CDR2 sequences are SGHTA and FQGNSA. CDR3 DNA sequence: TGTGCCAGCAGCCCGGACAGAAACTATGGCTACACCTTC. It codes for CASSPDRNYGYTF.

The chain has TRBV10-3 and TRBJ1-4; 7 bases agree with TRBD1. Trimming took 4 bases from V and 4 from J; bases not matched to a gene: 6. The V gene's germline CDR1 is ENHRY and CDR2 SYGVKD. This CDR3 is built from 15 residues. In nucleotides, the CDR3 is TGTGCCATCAGTGCCTCGACAGGGCATAATGAAAAACTGTTTTTT. As protein: CAISASTGHNEKLFF.

CDR3 coding DNA: TGTGCCAGCAGCTCCAGGGGGGCCCAAGAGACCCAGTACTTC. Translating gives CASSSRGAQETQYF. This chain uses TRBV7-6 with TRBJ2-5; D possibly corresponds to TRBD1 (7 bases). This CDR3 has 14 residues. Germline V gene data show CDR1 as SGHVS and CDR2 as FNYEAQ. The V end lost 4 bases, the J end lost 1 base, and 10 bases lay between the germline ends.

This chain connects TRBV4-1 to TRBJ1-1; no clear D gene. V was trimmed by 3 bases and J by 1 base, leaving 6 bases between them. This CDR3 is built from 13 residues. Germline lookup yields CDR1 MGHRA and CDR2 YSYEKL. DNA for the CDR3: TGCGCCAGCAGCCACTCAGAGAACACTGAAGCTTTCTTT. Residues: CASSHSENTEAFF.

This chain joins TRBV5-8 and TRBJ2-3; the match to TRBD2 covers 13 bases. The germline V gene encodes CDR1 SGHTS and CDR2 YDEGEE. V lost 3 bases, J lost 3 bases, and 7 bases stayed unmatched. CDR3 length: 17 residues. CDR3 in DNA: TGTGCCAGCAGCTCAGGACTAGCGGGAGTAGGAACAGATACGCAGTATTTT. Translated: CASSSGLAGVGTDTQYF.